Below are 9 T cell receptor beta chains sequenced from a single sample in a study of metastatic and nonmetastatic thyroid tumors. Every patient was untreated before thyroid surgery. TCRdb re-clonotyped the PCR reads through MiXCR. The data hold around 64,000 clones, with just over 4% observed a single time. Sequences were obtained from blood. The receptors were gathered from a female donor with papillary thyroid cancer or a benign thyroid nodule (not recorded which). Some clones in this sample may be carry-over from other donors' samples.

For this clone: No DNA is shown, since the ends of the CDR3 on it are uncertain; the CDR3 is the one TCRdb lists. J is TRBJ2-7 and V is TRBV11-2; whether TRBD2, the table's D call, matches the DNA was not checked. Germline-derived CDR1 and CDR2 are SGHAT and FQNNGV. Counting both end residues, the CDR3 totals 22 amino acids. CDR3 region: CASSFYICSASAGEISTYEQYF.

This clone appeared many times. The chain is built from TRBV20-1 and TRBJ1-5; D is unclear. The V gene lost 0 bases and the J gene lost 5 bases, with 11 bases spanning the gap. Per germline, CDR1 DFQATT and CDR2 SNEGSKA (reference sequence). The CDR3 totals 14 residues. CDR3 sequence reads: CSARDMSGYQPQHF. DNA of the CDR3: TGCAGTGCTAGAGATATGTCGGGATATCAGCCCCAGCATTTT.

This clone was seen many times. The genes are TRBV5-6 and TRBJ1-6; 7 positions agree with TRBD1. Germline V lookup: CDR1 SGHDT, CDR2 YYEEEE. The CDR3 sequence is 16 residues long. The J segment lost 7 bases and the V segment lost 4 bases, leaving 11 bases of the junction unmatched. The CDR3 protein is CASSPRGQVQNSPLHF. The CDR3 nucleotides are TGTGCCAGCAGCCCACGCGGACAGGTTCAGAATTCACCCCTCCACTTT.

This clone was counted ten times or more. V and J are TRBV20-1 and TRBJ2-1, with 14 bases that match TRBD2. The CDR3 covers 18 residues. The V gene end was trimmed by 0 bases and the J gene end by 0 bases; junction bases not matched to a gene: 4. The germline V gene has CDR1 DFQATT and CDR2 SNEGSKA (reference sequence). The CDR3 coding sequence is TGCAGTGCTAGAGATTTTGGGACTAGCGGGAGCTCCTACAATGAGCAGTTCTTC. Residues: CSARDFGTSGSSYNEQFF.

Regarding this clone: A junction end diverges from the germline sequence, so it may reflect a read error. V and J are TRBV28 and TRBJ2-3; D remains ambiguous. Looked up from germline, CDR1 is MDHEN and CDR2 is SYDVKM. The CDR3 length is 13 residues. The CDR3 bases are TGTGCCAGCACCGACGGGTGCGTAGATACTCAGTATTTT. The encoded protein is CASTDGCVDTQYF.

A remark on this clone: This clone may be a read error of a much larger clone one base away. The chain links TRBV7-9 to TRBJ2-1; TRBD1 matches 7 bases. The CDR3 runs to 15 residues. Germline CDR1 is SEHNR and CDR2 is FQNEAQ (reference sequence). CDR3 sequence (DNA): TGTGCCAGCAGCTTGACAGGGAGCTCCTACAATGATCAGTTCTTC. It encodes CASSLTGSSYNDQFF.

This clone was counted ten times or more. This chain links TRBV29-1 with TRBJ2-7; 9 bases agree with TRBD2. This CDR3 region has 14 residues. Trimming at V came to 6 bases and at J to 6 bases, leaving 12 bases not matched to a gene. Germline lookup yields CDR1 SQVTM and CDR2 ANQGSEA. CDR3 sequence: CSVQLSGREAEQYF. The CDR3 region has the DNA TGCAGCGTCCAACTTAGCGGGAGAGAGGCCGAGCAGTACTTC.

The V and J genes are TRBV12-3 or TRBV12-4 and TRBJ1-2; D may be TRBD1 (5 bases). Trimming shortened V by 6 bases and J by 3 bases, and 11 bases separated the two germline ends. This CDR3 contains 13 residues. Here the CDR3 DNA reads TGTGCCAGCAGGCCGGTGGGACACTATGGCTACACCTTC. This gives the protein CASRPVGHYGYTF.

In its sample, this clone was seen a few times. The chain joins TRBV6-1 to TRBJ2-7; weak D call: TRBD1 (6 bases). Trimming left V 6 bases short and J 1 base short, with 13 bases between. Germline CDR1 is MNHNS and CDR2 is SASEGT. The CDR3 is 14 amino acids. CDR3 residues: CASRRQADSYEQYF. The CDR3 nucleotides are TGTGCCAGCAGGAGACAGGCAGATTCCTACGAGCAGTACTTC.